A single sample gave rise to the 21 T cell receptor beta chains below, sequenced in a study of blood T cell repertoires in COVID-19. Sequenced by immunoSEQ multiplex PCR; TCRdb stores in-frame clones only, minus some. The sample shows 300,000 to 400,000 clones, approximately 85% of them seen only once. Sample: peripheral blood. Receptors were obtained from a human donor in a cohort sampled during active COVID-19.

This clone was observed many times. The genes are TRBV10-2 and TRBJ2-1; D not resolved. V lost 4 bases and J lost 0, with 10 bases in between. Germline loops: CDR1 WSHSY, CDR2 SAAADI. This CDR3 region has 15 residues. This CDR3 is CASSGQALSYNEQFF. For the CDR3, the DNA is TGCGCCAGCAGTGGTCAGGCACTCTCCTACAATGAGCAGTTCTTC.

The chain joins TRBV25-1 to TRBJ2-7, with unresolved D. The V end lost 10 bases, the J end lost 3 bases, and 10 bases lay between the germline ends. Germline V CDR1 and CDR2: MGHDK, SYGVNS. The CDR3 contains 11 residues. CDR3 nucleotides: TGTGCCACCACACGATACTACGAGCAGTACTTC. It specifies CATTRYYEQYF.

The chain recombines TRBV24-1 with TRBJ1-2; D is possibly TRBD1 (6 bases). Looked up from germline, CDR1 is KGHDR and CDR2 is SFDVKD. Trimming pared 6 bases from V and 7 bases from J, leaving 11 bases between. CDR3 size: 12 residues. The DNA for the CDR3 is TGTGCCACCAGTAAGGGACAAGGTGGCTACACCTTC. It translates to CATSKGQGGYTF.

The rearrangement uses TRBV25-1 and TRBJ2-7; D is possibly TRBD1 (6 bases). Germline CDR1 reads MGHDK; CDR2 reads SYGVNS. The V end was cut by 7 bases, the J end by 2 bases, with 15 bases between. This CDR3 contains 14 residues. In DNA form, the CDR3 reads TGTGCCAGCAACACAGGGAAGGGGACCTACGAGCAGTACTTC. Translated, it gives CASNTGKGTYEQYF.

This chain uses TRBV5-6 with TRBJ1-4, with D uncertain. The CDR3 runs to 15 residues. The V gene lost 4 bases and the J gene lost 0 bases, with 10 bases spanning the gap. Germline V gene lookup returns CDR1 SGHDT and CDR2 YYEEEE. CDR3 loop: CASSARVTTNEKLFF. The CDR3 nucleotides are TGTGCCAGCAGCGCCCGGGTCACAACTAATGAAAAACTGTTTTTT. Full variable domain (rest looked up from reference TRBV5-6 and TRBJ1-4): DAGVTQSPTHLIKTRGQQVTLRCSPKSGHDTVSWYQQALGQGPQFIFQYYEEEERQRGNFPDRFSGHQFPNYSSELNVNALLLGDSALYLCASSARVTTNEKLFFGSGTQLSVL.

The J gene is TRBJ1-2, the V gene TRBV6-5, with 10 bases aligning to TRBD1. After removal of 11 bases from V and 2 bases from J, the junction contained 11 bases not matched to a gene. CDR1 and CDR2 from the germline V gene are MNHEY and SVGAGI. The CDR3 is made up of 15 amino acids. The CDR3 nucleotides are TGTGCCGGCAAGACAGGGGGCCTAAAGAACTATGGCTACACCTTC. Amino acid sequence: CAGKTGGLKNYGYTF.

The chain has TRBV7-9 and TRBJ2-3; 9 bases align to TRBD2. Germline CDR1 and CDR2: SEHNR and FQNEAQ (reference sequence). Trimming removed 4 bases from V and 1 base from J; junction bases left unmatched: 3. The CDR3 extends over 15 amino acids. CDR3 coding DNA: TGTGCCAGCAGCTACTCTAGCGGGGGCACAGATACGCAGTATTTT. It is translated as CASSYSSGGTDTQYF.

The chain is built from TRBV6-5 and TRBJ1-1; 10 bases are shared with TRBD1. CDR1 is MNHEY and CDR2 is SVGAGI in the germline V gene. J was trimmed by 5 bases and V by 6 bases; bases with no gene match: 6. The CDR3 totals 14 residues. As DNA, the CDR3 is TGTGCCAGCAGGGACAGGGGGGTAGGGACTGAAGCTTTCTTT. Its protein is CASRDRGVGTEAFF.

The chain recombines TRBV5-1 with TRBJ2-7, with TRBD1 as a possible D gene (5 bases). The CDR3 runs to 14 residues. Trimming cost V 4 bases and J 2 bases, with 13 bases left between them. Germline loops: CDR1 SGHRS, CDR2 YFSETQ. CDR3 loop: CASSRSRETYEQYF. CDR3 in DNA: TGCGCCAGCAGCCGCAGCAGGGAAACCTACGAGCAGTACTTC.

This clone was counted a few times. The chain couples TRBV6-5 to TRBJ2-3, with D tentatively TRBD1 (5 bases). CDR3 length equals 15 residues. Deletions cut 2 bases from V and 0 bases from J, with 9 bases between. CDR1 and CDR2 (germline): MNHEY, SVGAGI. CDR3 amino acids: CASSYRQTSTDTQYF. For the CDR3, the DNA is TGTGCCAGCAGTTACCGACAGACTAGCACAGATACGCAGTATTTT.

This rearrangement joins TRBV5-8 to TRBJ1-5; maybe TRBD1 (6 bases). The CDR3 extends over 14 amino acids. V lost 6 bases to trimming and J lost 1 base, with 11 bases between them. Germline V gene lookup returns CDR1 SGHTS and CDR2 YDEGEE. This CDR3 reads CASTFDRSNQPQHF. The CDR3 nucleotides read TGTGCCAGCACCTTTGACAGGAGCAATCAGCCCCAGCATTTT.

V is TRBV11-3 and J is TRBJ2-2; unclear D gene. Trimming took 5 bases from V and 6 from J, leaving 7 bases between them. The V gene's germline CDR1 is SGHNT and CDR2 YENEEA. The CDR3 sequence is 12 residues long. The CDR3 DNA follows: TGTGCCAGCAGCCCCCCCGCCGGGGAGCTGTTTTTT. This translates into CASSPPAGELFF. Complete variable domain (other parts from reference TRBV11-3 and TRBJ2-2): EAGVVQSPRYKIIEKKQPVAFWCNPISGHNTLYWYLQNLGQGPELLIRYENEEAVDDSQLPKDRFSAERLKGVDSTLKIQPAELGDSAVYLCASSPPAGELFFGEGSRLTVL.

This clone showed up just once. V and J are TRBV5-1 and TRBJ1-2; D is possibly TRBD1 (6 bases). The CDR3 extends over 15 amino acids. Germline CDR1 and CDR2: SGHRS and YFSETQ. V was trimmed by 7 bases and J by 4 bases, leaving 20 bases between them. The CDR3 DNA follows: TGCGCCAGCGGTGGGGGGGCTGCGGATCTCTATGGCTACACCTTC. This codes for CASGGGAADLYGYTF. Supplemented by reference TRBV5-1 and TRBJ1-2, the full variable domain reads KAGVTQTPRYLIKTRGQQVTLSCSPISGHRSVSWYQQTPGQGLQFLFEYFSETQRNKGNFPGRFSGRQFSNSRSEMNVSTLELGDSALYLCASGGGAADLYGYTFGSGTRLTVV.

The rearrangement uses TRBV7-3 and TRBJ1-5; D is unclear. The germline V gene encodes CDR1 SGHTA and CDR2 FQGTGA. The CDR3 totals 17 residues. V lost 1 base and J lost 4, with 17 bases in between. CDR3 in DNA: TGTGCCAGCAGCTTAATCGGCAGGTCCAGGACTAATCAGCCCCAGCATTTT. This translates into CASSLIGRSRTNQPQHF.

This clone was seen once. J is TRBJ1-2 and V is TRBV5-1; possibly TRBD1 for D (5 bases). Germline V CDR1 and CDR2: SGHRS, YFSETQ. This CDR3 contains 16 residues. V was cut by 7 bases and J by 0 bases, with 19 bases left in between. CDR3 amino acids: CASRVTPTTANYGYTF. CDR3 DNA: TGCGCCAGCCGGGTAACCCCCACGACAGCTAACTATGGCTACACCTTC.

The V gene is TRBV5-5, the J gene TRBJ2-7, with no clear D. The length of the CDR3 is 15 residues. Germline V lookup: CDR1 SGHKS, CDR2 YYEKEE (reference sequence). V was clipped by 0 bases and J by 0 bases, with 10 bases between them. The CDR3 reads CASSLGSLSSYEQYF. In DNA form, the CDR3 reads TGTGCCAGCAGCTTGGGGTCCTTGAGCTCCTACGAGCAGTACTTC.

This chain links TRBV7-8 with TRBJ2-1; D remains unclear. This CDR3 has 13 residues. V lost 1 base and J 5 bases, leaving 6 bases between the germline ends. Germline V gene data show CDR1 as SGHVS and CDR2 as FQNEAQ. Written as DNA, the CDR3 is TGTGCCAGCAGCTTAGAGTCGGACAATGAGCAGTTCTTC. This translates into CASSLESDNEQFF. Looking up the rest from reference TRBV7-8 and TRBJ2-1 gives the full variable domain: GAGVSQSPRYKVAKRGQDVALRCDPISGHVSLFWYQQALGQGPEFLTYFQNEAQLDKSGLPSDRFFAERPEGSVSTLKIQRTQQEDSAVYLCASSLESDNEQFFGPGTRLTVL.

The chain couples TRBV6-4 to TRBJ1-6, with D hard to call. V dropped 8 bases and J dropped 4 bases, with 9 bases sitting between them. Germline CDR1 and CDR2: MRHNA and SNTAGT. The CDR3 has 13 amino acids. The CDR3 nucleotides are TGTGCCAGCTCGGCGGAATATAATTCACCCCTCCACTTT. The encoded protein is CASSAEYNSPLHF.

V and J are TRBV3-1 (or the pseudogene TRBV3-2) and TRBJ2-7; the D is unclear. This CDR3 has 14 amino acids. Germline CDR1 LGHDT, CDR2 YNNKEL (reference sequence). Trimming left V 0 bases short and J 2 bases short, with 8 bases between. The CDR3 reads CASSQEYRPYEQYF. CDR3 DNA sequence: TGTGCCAGCAGCCAAGAATACAGACCCTACGAGCAGTACTTC.

This chain uses TRBV25-1 with TRBJ1-2, with TRBD1 matching over 8 bases. V shed 4 bases, J shed 6 bases, and the junction held 7 bases outside the gene matches. Germline V lookup: CDR1 MGHDK, CDR2 SYGVNS. This CDR3 comprises 14 residues. The CDR3, as DNA: TGTGCCAGCAGTGCAGACAGGGGTGTGGATGGCTACACCTTC. This translates into CASSADRGVDGYTF.

The chain couples TRBV13 to TRBJ2-3, with a weak D call TRBD1 (7 bases). Germline V gene data show CDR1 as PRHDT and CDR2 as FYEKMQ (reference sequence). V shed 3 bases and J shed 1 base, with 11 bases lying between them. CDR3 length: 15 amino acids. CDR3 coding DNA: TGTGCCAGCAGCTTTGACAGGGAGGGCACAGATACGCAGTATTTT. This translates into CASSFDREGTDTQYF.